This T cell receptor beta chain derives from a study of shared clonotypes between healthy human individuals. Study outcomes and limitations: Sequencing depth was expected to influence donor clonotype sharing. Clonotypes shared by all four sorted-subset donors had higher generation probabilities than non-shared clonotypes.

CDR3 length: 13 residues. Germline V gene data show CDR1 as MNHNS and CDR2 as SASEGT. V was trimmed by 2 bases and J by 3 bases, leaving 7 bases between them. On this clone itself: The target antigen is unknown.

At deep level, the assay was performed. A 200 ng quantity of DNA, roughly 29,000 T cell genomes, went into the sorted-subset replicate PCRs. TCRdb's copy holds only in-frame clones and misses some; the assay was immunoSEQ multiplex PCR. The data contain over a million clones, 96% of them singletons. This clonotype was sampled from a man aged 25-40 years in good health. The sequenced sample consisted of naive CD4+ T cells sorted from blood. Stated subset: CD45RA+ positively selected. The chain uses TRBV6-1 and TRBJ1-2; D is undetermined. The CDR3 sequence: CASSESIYYGYTF. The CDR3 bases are TGTGCCAGCAGTGAAAGCATCTACTATGGCTACACCTTC.